These 6 T cell receptor beta chains were all obtained from the same sample, sequenced in a study of T cell responses to AZD1222 COVID-19 vaccine (dated by TCRdb to about 2021). Reading the label with the study, this specimen's time point is: baseline before first vaccination. The receptor library was made with the immunoSEQ multiplex PCR assay. Imported from immuneACCESS, the table was reduced by TCRdb to in-frame sequences with V and J called. These copies leave out some clones; in studies compared against another copy, an unresolved V gene accounts for under half, and the cause of the remainder is not known. Here the sample has some 130,000 clones; 93% occur a single time. The ten top clones hold roughly 5.4% of the sample. The material was peripheral blood, obtained on day 0 of AZD1222 vaccination. The origin of the receptors is an adult in good health.

The rearrangement uses TRBV2 and TRBJ2-1; D perhaps matches TRBD1 (5 bases). Per the germline V gene, CDR1 is SNHLY and CDR2 is FYNNEI. CDR3 length equals 12 residues. Trimming cost V 7 bases and J 15 bases, with 19 bases left between them. The CDR3 region has the DNA TGTGCCAGCATGCGAGACAGCCTCTCCAGGTTCTTC. Translated, it gives CASMRDSLSRFF.

The V gene is TRBV7-2, the J gene TRBJ2-3, with TRBD2 identical over 12 bases. The V gene end was trimmed by 6 bases and the J gene end by 4 bases; junction bases not matched to a gene: 11. This CDR3 is 17 amino acids long. CDR1 and CDR2 (germline): SGHTA, FQGNSA. The CDR3 here is CASRPTSGSGLADTQYF. CDR3 in DNA: TGTGCCAGCAGGCCGACTAGCGGGAGCGGTCTAGCAGATACGCAGTATTTT.

The chain couples TRBV2 to TRBJ2-3; 10 nucleotides line up with TRBD2. Germline CDR1 SNHLY, CDR2 FYNNEI. After removal of 7 bases from V and 2 bases from J, the junction contained 12 bases not matched to a gene. The CDR3 extends over 17 amino acids. The CDR3 nucleotides are TGTGCCAGCACCATTACGCTAGCGGGAGACTCCACAGATACGCAGTATTTT. This encodes CASTITLAGDSTDTQYF.

In regard to this clone: This CDR3 is also generated by other DNA sequences in the sample. The chain has TRBV28 and TRBJ2-7; 9 bases match TRBD1. Germline V gives CDR1 MDHEN, CDR2 SYDVKM. Trimming at V came to 4 bases and at J to 0 bases, leaving 4 bases not matched to a gene. This CDR3 comprises 15 residues. CDR3 nucleotide sequence: TGTGCCAGCAGTTCCCCGGGACAGGGCTCCTACGAGCAGTACTTC. Residues: CASSSPGQGSYEQYF.

V is TRBV28 and J is TRBJ1-4; D is undetermined. Looked up from germline, CDR1 is MDHEN and CDR2 is SYDVKM. V lost 6 bases, J lost 10 bases, and 12 bases lay in between. The CDR3 covers 12 residues. For the CDR3, the DNA is TGTGCCAGCAGCCCTTCGTACCCAAAACTGTTTTTT. Protein: CASSPSYPKLFF.

This clone was observed a single time. The genes are TRBV12-3 or TRBV12-4 and TRBJ2-1; D unclear. CDR3 length: 13 residues. Trimming left V 7 bases short and J 6 bases short, with 13 bases between. The DNA for the CDR3 is TGTGCCAGCACCAACCCCCCCCTCAATGAGCAGTTCTTC. Translating gives CASTNPPLNEQFF.